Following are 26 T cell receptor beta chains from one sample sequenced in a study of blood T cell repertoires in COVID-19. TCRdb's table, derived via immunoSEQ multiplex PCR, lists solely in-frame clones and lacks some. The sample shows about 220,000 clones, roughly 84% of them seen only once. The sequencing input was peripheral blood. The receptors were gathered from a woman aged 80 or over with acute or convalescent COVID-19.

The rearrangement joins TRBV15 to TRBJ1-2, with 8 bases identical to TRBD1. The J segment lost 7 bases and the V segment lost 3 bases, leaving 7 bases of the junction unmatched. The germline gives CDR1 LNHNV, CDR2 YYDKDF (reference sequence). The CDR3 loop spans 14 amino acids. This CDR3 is CATSRTTGDRGYTF. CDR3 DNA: TGTGCCACCAGCAGGACGACAGGGGATCGTGGCTACACCTTC.

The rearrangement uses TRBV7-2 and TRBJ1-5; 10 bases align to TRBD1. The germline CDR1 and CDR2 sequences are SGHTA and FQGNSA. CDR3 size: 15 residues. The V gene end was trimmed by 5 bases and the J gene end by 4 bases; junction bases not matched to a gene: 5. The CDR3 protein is CASSPGTGENQPQHF. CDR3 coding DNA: TGTGCCAGCAGCCCGGGGACAGGGGAAAATCAGCCCCAGCATTTT.

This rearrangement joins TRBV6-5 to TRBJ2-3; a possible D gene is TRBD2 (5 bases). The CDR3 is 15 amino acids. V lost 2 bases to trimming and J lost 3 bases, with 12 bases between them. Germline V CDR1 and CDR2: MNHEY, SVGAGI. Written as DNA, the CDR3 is TGTGCCAGCAGTTACACTAGACTAAGGACAGATACGCAGTATTTT. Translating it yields CASSYTRLRTDTQYF.

CDR3 region: CASRVVYQRLANTGELFF. The CDR3 DNA reads as TGCGCCAGCAGAGTTGTGTATCAGAGACTCGCGAACACCGGGGAGCTGTTTTTT. The rearrangement links TRBV5-1 to TRBJ2-2; D remains unclear. CDR1 is SGHRS and CDR2 is YFSETQ in the germline V gene. The length of the CDR3 is 18 residues. Between the trimmed V and J ends, which lost 5 bases and 0 bases, there was a span of 20 bases.

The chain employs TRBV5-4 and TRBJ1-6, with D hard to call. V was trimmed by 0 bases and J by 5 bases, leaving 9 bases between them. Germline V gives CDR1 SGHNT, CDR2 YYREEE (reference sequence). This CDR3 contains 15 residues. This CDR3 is CASSLDQRDNSPLHF. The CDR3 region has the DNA TGTGCCAGCAGCTTGGACCAGAGGGATAATTCACCCCTCCACTTT.

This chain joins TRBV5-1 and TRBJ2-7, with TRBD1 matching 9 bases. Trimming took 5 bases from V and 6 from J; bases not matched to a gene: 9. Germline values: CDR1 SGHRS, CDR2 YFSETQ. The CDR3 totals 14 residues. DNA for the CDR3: TGCGCCAGCAGTTTACAGGGGGCACAAGGCGAGCAGTACTTC. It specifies CASSLQGAQGEQYF. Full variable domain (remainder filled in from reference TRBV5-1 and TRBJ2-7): KAGVTQTPRYLIKTRGQQVTLSCSPISGHRSVSWYQQTPGQGLQFLFEYFSETQRNKGNFPGRFSGRQFSNSRSEMNVSTLELGDSALYLCASSLQGAQGEQYFGPGTRLTVT.

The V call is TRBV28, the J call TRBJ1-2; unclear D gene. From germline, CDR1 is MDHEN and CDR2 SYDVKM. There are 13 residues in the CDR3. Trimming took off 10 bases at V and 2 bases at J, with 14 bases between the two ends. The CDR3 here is CATEHSNNYGYTF. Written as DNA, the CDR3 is TGTGCCACAGAACACAGTAACAACTATGGCTACACCTTC.

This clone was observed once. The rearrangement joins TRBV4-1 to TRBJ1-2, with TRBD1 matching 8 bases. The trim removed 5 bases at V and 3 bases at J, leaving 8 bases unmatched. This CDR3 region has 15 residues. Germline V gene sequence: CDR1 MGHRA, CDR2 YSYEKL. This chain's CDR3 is CASSTRTGKDYGYTF. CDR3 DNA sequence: TGCGCCAGCAGCACTCGGACAGGGAAGGACTATGGCTACACCTTC.

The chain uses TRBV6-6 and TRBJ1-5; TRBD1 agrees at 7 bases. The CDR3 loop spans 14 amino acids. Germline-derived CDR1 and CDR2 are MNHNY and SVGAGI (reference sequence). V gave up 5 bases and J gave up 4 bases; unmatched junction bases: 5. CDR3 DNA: TGTGCCAGCAGTCGCTCAGGGGGGAATCAGCCCCAGCATTTT. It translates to CASSRSGGNQPQHF.

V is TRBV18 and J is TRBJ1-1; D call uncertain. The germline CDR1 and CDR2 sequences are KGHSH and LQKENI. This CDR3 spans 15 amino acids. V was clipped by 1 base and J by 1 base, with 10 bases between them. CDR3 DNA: TGTGCCAGCTCACCACGGAACAGTCAGAACACTGAAGCTTTCTTT. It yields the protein CASSPRNSQNTEAFF.

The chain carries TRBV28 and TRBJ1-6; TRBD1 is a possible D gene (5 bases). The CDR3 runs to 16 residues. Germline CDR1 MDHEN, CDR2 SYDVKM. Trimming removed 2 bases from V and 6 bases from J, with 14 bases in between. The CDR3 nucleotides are TGTGCCAGCAGTTTAATGGCAGGGTTGACTAATTCACCCCTCCACTTT. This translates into CASSLMAGLTNSPLHF.

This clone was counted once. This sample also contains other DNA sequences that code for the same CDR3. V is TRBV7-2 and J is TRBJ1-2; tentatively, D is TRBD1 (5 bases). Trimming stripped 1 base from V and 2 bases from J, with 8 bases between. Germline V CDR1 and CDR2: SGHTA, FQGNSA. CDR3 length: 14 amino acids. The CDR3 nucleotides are TGTGCCAGCAGCTTAGATAGGGGAAACTATGGCTACACCTTC. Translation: CASSLDRGNYGYTF.

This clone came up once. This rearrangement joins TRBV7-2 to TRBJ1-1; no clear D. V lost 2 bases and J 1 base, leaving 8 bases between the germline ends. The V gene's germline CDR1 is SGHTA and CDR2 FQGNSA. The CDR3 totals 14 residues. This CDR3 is CASSLMTQNTEAFF. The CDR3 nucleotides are TGTGCCAGCAGCTTAATGACACAGAACACTGAAGCTTTCTTT. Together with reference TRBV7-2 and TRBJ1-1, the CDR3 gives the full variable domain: GAGVSQSPSNKVTEKGKDVELRCDPISGHTALYWYRQSLGQGLEFLIYFQGNSAPDKSGLPSDRFSAERTGGSVSTLTIQRTQQEDSAVYLCASSLMTQNTEAFFGQGTRLTVV.

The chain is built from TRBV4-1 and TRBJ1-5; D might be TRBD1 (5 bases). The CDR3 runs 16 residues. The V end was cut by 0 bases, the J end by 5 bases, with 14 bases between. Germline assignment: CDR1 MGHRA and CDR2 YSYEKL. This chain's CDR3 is CASSQEVWGVHQPQHF. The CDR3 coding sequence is TGCGCCAGCAGCCAAGAGGTATGGGGGGTTCATCAGCCCCAGCATTTT.

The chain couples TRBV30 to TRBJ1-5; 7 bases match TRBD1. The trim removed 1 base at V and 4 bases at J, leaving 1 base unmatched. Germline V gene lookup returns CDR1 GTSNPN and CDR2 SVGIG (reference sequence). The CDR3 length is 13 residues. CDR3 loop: CAWSGGQNQPQHF. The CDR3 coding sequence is TGTGCCTGGAGTGGGGGACAGAATCAGCCCCAGCATTTT.

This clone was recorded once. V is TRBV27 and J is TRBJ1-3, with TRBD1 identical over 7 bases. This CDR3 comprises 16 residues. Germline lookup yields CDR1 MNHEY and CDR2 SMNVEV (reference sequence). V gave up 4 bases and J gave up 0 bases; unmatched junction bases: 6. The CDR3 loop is CASSSGQVDSGNTIYF. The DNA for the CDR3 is TGTGCCAGCAGTTCTGGACAGGTGGACTCTGGAAACACCATATATTTT.

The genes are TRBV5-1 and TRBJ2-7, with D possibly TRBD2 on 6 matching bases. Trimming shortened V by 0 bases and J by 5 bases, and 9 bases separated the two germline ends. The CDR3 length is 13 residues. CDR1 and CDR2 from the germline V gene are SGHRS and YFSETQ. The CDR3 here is CASSLAGGDEQYF. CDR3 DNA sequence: TGCGCCAGCAGCTTGGCCGGCGGGGACGAGCAGTACTTC.

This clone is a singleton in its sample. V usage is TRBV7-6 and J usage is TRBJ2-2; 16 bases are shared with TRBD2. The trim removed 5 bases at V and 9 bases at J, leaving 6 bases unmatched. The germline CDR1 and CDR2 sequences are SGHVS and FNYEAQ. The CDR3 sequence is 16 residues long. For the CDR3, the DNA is TGTGCCAGCAGCGAGGGACTAGCGGGGGGGCCATGGGAGCTGTTTTTT. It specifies CASSEGLAGGPWELFF.

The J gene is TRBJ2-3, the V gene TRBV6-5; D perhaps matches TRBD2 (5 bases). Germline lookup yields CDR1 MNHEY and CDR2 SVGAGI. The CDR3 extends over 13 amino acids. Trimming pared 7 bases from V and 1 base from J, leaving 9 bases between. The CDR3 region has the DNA TGTGCCAGCAACTACGGGGGCACAGATACGCAGTATTTT. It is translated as CASNYGGTDTQYF.

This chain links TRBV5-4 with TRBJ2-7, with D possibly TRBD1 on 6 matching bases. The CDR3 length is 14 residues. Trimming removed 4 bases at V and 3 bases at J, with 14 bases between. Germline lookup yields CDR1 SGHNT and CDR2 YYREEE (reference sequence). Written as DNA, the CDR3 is TGTGCCAGCAGCGTAGAACAGGGTGACTACGAGCAGTACTTC. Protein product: CASSVEQGDYEQYF.

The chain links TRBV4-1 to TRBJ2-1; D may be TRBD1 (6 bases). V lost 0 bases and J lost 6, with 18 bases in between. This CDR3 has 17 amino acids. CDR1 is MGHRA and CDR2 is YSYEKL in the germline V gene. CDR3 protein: CASSQEIMGAEANEQFF. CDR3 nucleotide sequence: TGCGCCAGCAGCCAAGAAATAATGGGGGCCGAGGCCAATGAGCAGTTCTTC.

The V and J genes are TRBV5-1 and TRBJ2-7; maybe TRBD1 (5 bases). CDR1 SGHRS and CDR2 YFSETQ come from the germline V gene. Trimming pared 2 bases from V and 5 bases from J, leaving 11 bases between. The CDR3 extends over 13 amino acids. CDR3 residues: CASSFARADEQYF. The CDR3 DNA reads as TGCGCCAGCAGCTTCGCCAGGGCAGACGAGCAGTACTTC.

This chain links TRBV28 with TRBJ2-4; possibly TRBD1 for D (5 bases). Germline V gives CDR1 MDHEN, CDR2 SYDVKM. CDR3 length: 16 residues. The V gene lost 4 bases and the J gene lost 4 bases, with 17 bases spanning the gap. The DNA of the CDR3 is TGTGCCAGCAGTTCGAGACAGAGTAGTCGTAAAAACATTCAGTACTTC. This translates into CASSSRQSSRKNIQYF.

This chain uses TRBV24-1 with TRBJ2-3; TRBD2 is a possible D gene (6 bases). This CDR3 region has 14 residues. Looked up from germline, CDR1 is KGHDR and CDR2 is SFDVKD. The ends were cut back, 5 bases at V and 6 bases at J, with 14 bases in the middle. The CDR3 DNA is TGTGCCACCAGTGTAGGGCAGGGAGGCGATACGCAGTATTTT. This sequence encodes CATSVGQGGDTQYF.

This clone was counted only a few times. CDR3 nucleotide sequence: TGTGCCAGCAGTTTAGCACAGGGGGGCAATGAGCAGTTCTTC. It yields the protein CASSLAQGGNEQFF. The chain joins TRBV27 to TRBJ2-1; 8 bases are shared with TRBD1. The length of the CDR3 is 14 residues. Germline CDR1 MNHEY, CDR2 SMNVEV (reference sequence). V lost 2 bases and J lost 6; bases outside the gene matches: 3.

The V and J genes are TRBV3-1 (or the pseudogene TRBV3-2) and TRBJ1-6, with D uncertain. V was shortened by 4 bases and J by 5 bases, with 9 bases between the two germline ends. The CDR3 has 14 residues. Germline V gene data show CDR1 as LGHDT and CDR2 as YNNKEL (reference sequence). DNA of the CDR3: TGTGCCAGCAGCCTACTAGGTGATAATTCACCCCTCCACTTT. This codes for CASSLLGDNSPLHF.